This entry concerns a single T cell receptor beta chain. A few counts support this clonotype. What this receptor recognizes is not known. No clone much larger than this one lies a single base away; base qualities are absent. Donors were 39 systemically healthy Caucasian individuals from Russia aged roughly 6 to 95 years. Each donor gave 8 to 10 milliliters of peripheral blood, collected into EDTA-treated Vacutainer tubes. Ficoll-Paque density-gradient centrifugation was used to isolate PBMCs, with at least 7 million per sample. Total RNA, at least 5.5 micrograms per sample, was extracted from PBMCs with Trizol reagent. For every donor, an aliquot of PBMCs went through flow cytometry to measure the percentages of naive CD45RAhigh/CD27high T cells. The library was made by 5' RACE. Sequencing used an Illumina HiSeq 2500. The second PCR ran for roughly 7 to 12 cycles and used a J-beta primer mix along with a sample-barcoded 5' primer. Each TCR beta cDNA molecule received a unique molecular identifier from a template-switch 5' adaptor carrying 12 random nucleotides. Each sample yielded at least 3 million CDR3-containing paired-end reads. All of the RNA was converted into first-strand cDNA using the Mint cDNA synthesis kit, with a TRBC-specific oligonucleotide serving as the primer. Following uracil-DNA glycosylase treatment, all cDNA underwent a first 18-cycle PCR with the universal primers M1SS and BC2_uni_R. The original methods were these. For normalization, 1 million high-quality reads, each with a distinct molecular identifier, were randomly selected from each sample. Instead of being binned into consensus sequences, reads that shared molecular identifiers were thrown out. MiTCR, set to a Q25 quality threshold and the strictest error-elimination algorithm, was used for CDR3 identification, clonotype clustering and error correction. A nonparametric unseen species model using Euler transformation provided a lower-bound estimate of total TCR beta diversity. The raw public reads went through TCRdb reprocessing: fastp at Q25, MiXCR clone calling, in-frame beta chains kept. Every entry covers one CDR3 protein and lists the most common genes and DNA from its rows. The authors' filters were not applied to this entry. Counted in this sample were about 1,500,000 distinct CDR3 sequences; 35% to 45% of them appeared once. The top ten clones comprise approximately 7.9% of the sample.

The data derive from a study of blood T cells in healthy people across ages (dated by TCRdb to the mid-2010s). Regarding the study in general: In model experiments, roughly one uniquely barcoded TCR beta cDNA molecule per two T cells was captured by template switching. To avoid experimental bias, donors of different ages were spread randomly across the sequencing lanes. The donors were split into four age groups: young (average around 16 years), middle-aged (39), aged (more than 60) and long-lived (under 85). Using the same blood draw, the study looked at two additional independent replicas of 1 million unique cDNA reads for two donors, one aged 18 to 30 and the other aged 80 or older. Using deep sequencing normalized with unique cDNA molecular identifiers, the study measured how TCR beta repertoire diversity changes with age. The paper as a whole reports these results and caveats: As age increased, observed TCR beta diversity per million T cells dropped in a roughly linear way, and a significant reduction was already evident by age around 41. Since profiling was done on bulk unsorted PBMCs, naive and antigen-experienced compartments could not be conclusively compared. Compared with the aged group, the long-lived group had more naive CD4+ T cells, fewer expanded clones and increased TCR diversity, a pattern suggesting age selection. Because donor CMV infection status was unknown, age-related changes in expanded clonotypes were potentially confounded. Observed TCR beta diversity correlated strongly with the percentage of naive T cells measured by flow cytometry. Estimates of total diversity based on one million sequenced T cells were considered lower bounds and underestimates.

The junction shows trimming of 8 bases on V and 1 base on J, plus 11 bases between the germline ends. Its CDR3 holds 13 amino acids, cysteine through phenylalanine. Just the 39-base CDR3 DNA is kept, in frame starting at base 1. In this chain, TRBV12-3 or TRBV12-4 is recombined with TRBJ1-1, with the D gene uncertain. The sample was blood. The origin of this receptor is a woman younger than 35 in good health. CDR3 protein: CASVSGSNTEAFF. Here is the DNA: TGTGCCAGCGTCTCGGGATCGAACACTGAAGCTTTCTTT.